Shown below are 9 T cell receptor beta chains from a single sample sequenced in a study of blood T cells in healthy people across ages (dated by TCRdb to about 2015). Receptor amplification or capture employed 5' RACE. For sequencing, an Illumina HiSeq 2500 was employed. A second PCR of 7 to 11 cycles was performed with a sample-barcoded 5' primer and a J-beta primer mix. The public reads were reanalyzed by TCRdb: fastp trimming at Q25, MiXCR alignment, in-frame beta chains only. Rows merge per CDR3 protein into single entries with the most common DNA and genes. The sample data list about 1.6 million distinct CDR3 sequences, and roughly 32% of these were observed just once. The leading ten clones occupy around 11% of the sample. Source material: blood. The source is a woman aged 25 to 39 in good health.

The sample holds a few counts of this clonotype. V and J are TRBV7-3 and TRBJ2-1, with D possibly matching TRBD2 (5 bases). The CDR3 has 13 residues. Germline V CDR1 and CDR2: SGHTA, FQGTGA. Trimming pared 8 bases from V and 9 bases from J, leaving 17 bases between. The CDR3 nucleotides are TGTGCCAGCTCTCCCGACCACGCGGGTGAGCAGTTCTTC. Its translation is CASSPDHAGEQFF.

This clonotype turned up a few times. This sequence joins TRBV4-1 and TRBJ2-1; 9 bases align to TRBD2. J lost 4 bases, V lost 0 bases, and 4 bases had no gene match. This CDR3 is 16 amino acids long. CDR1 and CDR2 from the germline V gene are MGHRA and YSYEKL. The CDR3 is CASSQDWTSAYNEQFF. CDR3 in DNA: TGCGCCAGCAGCCAAGATTGGACTAGCGCTTACAATGAGCAGTTCTTC.

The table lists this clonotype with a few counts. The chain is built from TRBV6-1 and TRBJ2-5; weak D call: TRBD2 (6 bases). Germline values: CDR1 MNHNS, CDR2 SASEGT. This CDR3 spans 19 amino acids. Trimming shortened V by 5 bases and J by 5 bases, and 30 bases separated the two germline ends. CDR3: CASSKPGRHKPKWGETQYF. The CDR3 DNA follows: TGTGCCAGCAGTAAGCCCGGGAGACATAAACCAAAATGGGGGGAGACCCAGTACTTC.

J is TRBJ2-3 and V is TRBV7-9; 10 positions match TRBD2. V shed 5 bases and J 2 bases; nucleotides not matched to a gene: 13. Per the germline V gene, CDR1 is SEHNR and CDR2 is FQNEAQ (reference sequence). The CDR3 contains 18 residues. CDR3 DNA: TGTGCCAGCAGCCCGGGGACTAGCGTATTCCTTCCCACAGATACGCAGTATTTT. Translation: CASSPGTSVFLPTDTQYF.

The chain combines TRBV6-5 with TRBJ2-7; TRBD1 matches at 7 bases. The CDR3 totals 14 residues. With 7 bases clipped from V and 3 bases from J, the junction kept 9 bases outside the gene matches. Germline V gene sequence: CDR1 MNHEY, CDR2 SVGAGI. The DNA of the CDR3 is TGTGCCAGCACGTCCCGCAGGGGGTTCTACGAGCAGTACTTC. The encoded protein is CASTSRRGFYEQYF.

The CDR3 loop reads CASSPEGGGLEETQYF. The CDR3 DNA is TGTGCCAGCAGCCCCGAGGGGGGGGGGCTAGAAGAGACCCAGTACTTC. The chain couples TRBV6-6 to TRBJ2-5; weak D call: TRBD2 (7 bases). The V end lost 6 bases, the J end lost 3 bases, and 20 bases lay between the germline ends. This CDR3 contains 16 residues. Germline CDR1 reads MNHNY; CDR2 reads SVGAGI (reference sequence).

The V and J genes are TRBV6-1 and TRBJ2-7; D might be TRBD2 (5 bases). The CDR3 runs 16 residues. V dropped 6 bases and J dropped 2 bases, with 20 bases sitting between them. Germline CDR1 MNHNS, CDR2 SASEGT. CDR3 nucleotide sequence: TGTGCCAGCAGGGAATGCTTTGTGGGAGACCCCTACGAGCAGTACTTC. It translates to CASRECFVGDPYEQYF.

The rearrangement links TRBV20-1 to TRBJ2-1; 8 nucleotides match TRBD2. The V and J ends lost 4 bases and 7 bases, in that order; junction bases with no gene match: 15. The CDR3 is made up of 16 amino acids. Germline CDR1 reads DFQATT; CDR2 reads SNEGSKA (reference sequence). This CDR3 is CSAKKGLAPKENEQFF. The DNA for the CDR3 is TGCAGTGCTAAAAAAGGACTAGCCCCTAAGGAGAATGAGCAGTTCTTC.

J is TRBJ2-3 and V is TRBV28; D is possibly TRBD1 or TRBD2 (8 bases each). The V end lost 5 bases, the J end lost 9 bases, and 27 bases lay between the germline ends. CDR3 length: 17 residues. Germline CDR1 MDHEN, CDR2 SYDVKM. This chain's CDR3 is CASSTGGLWAGGDTQYF. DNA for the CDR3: TGTGCCAGCAGTACAGGGGGTTTATGGGCGGGGGGTGACACGCAGTATTTT.